A selection of T cell receptor beta chains follows, all from one sample in a study of Ad26.COV2.S vaccination and SARS-CoV-2 variants. Data came from immunoSEQ multiplex PCR; TCRdb stores just in-frame clones and leaves some out. The repertoire consists of roughly 300,000 clones, with 86% occurring once and the leading ten covering roughly 10%. Here the sequenced sample was peripheral blood, taken in a trial of Ad26.COV2.S vaccine versus placebo. The receptors stem from a person between 18 and 59 years old who received the Ad26.COV2.S COVID-19 vaccine or a placebo. Each CDR3 is given with its conserved first and last residue. A clone size is listed for some rows: how often the clone was seen (once, few, many), or a class if it is expanded.

size	V	J	CDR3
NA	TRBV19	TRBJ2-2	CASGRGWGAGELFF
NA	TRBV7-6	TRBJ2-1	CASSLALGNEQFF
NA	TRBV7-2	TRBJ1-3	CASSPGFGNTIYF
NA	TRBV5-1	TRBJ1-2	CASSLTGGGYTF
NA	TRBV7-2	TRBJ2-5	CASSFTSGQETQYF
NA	TRBV7-9	TRBJ2-5	CASSLEGTRFQETQYF
NA	TRBV6-5	TRBJ1-5	CASSFGTDTSQHF
NA	TRBV28	TRBJ1-1	CASSLSLRAVKAFF
NA	TRBV2	TRBJ1-4	CASSRGQYNEKLFF
NA	TRBV27	TRBJ2-7	CASSPETGTGVYEQYF
NA	TRBV24-1	TRBJ2-5	CATSDNSRHQETQYF
NA	TRBV5-1	TRBJ2-3	CASSLGPGSDTQYF
NA	TRBV6-1	TRBJ1-1	CASSARIGELGTEAFF
NA	TRBV7-8	TRBJ2-5	CASSLRQGGGETQYF
NA	TRBV6-5	TRBJ1-2	CASAGRANYGYTF
NA	TRBV27	TRBJ2-7	CASSFWGEQYF
many	TRBV11-2	TRBJ1-2	CASRGRDYGYTF
NA	TRBV28	TRBJ1-4	CASRGQSATNEKLFF
once	TRBV4-2	TRBJ2-1	CASSGGGSSYNEQFF
NA	TRBV18	TRBJ2-1	CASSPPSGERGEQFF
NA	TRBV11-2	TRBJ2-2	CASSTGVAGELFF
NA	TRBV18	TRBJ2-7	CASSSFDRVKYF
NA	TRBV28	TRBJ1-1	CASNRGQGVAFF
NA	TRBV2	TRBJ2-1	CASSGATSSYNEQFF
NA	TRBV4-3	TRBJ2-7	CASSQDRRGSYEQYF
few	TRBV24-1	TRBJ1-1	CATSDSTGGTEAFF
few	TRBV19	TRBJ2-4	CASSWTSGRALAKNIQYF
NA	TRBV24-1	TRBJ2-1	CATSDIGSEQFF
once	TRBV4-2	TRBJ1-1	CASSQDRSNTEAFF
NA	TRBV28	TRBJ1-5	CASSLWGYSNQPQHF
NA	TRBV5-4	TRBJ2-7	CASSLALGRSVEQYF
NA	TRBV4-1	TRBJ2-7	CASSQVPPGQGAYEQYF
NA	TRBV28	TRBJ2-7	CASHSRSFEQYF
NA	TRBV5-1	TRBJ2-3	CASHRDTDTQYF
NA	TRBV4-1	TRBJ2-5	CASSQDMRGETQYF
NA	TRBV4-1	TRBJ1-2	CASSQEEGGYGYTF
NA	TRBV4-3	TRBJ2-1	CASSQEEGRKQFF
NA	TRBV3-1/TRBV3-2	TRBJ2-2	CASSENTGELFF
NA	TRBV5-6	TRBJ1-1	CASSLTGRVKTEAFF
NA	TRBV4-2	TRBJ2-7	CASSQEPSGSSYEQYF
NA	TRBV5-6	TRBJ2-7	CASSLGGVDEQYF
NA	TRBV9	TRBJ2-3	CASTAGFQDTQYF
once	TRBV4-3	TRBJ1-1	CASSQDSRGTGDFLTEAFF
NA	TRBV7-2	TRBJ2-1	CASSEWTHNEQFF
NA	TRBV24-1	TRBJ2-3	CATGGRGADTQYF
NA	TRBV3-1/TRBV3-2	TRBJ1-2	CASSQRLNYGYTF
NA	TRBV5-1	TRBJ2-7	CASSSRGPSYEQYF
NA	TRBV5-1	TRBJ2-3	CASTTTSGTTDTQYF
NA	TRBV19	TRBJ1-2	CASSIGTNYGYTF
once	TRBV7-2	TRBJ1-3	CASSLGRSGNTIYF
once	TRBV7-2	TRBJ2-3	CASSPRGTSGRSSTDTQYF
NA	TRBV6-6	TRBJ2-3	CASSIRGASTDTQYF
NA	TRBV19	TRBJ2-1	CASSPGTSAHNEQFF
NA	TRBV9	TRBJ2-2	CASSPRSGQDTGELFF
NA	TRBV27	TRBJ1-5	CASSVTGGRQPQHF
NA	TRBV4-2	TRBJ1-2	CASSQDRPGGFVNYGYTF
NA	TRBV5-4	TRBJ1-6	CASSFQGYSPLHF
NA	TRBV6-2/TRBV6-3	TRBJ1-5	CASSYSRGFGQPQHF